Listed below are T cell receptor beta chains from one sample, sequenced in a study of T cells in localized non-small cell lung cancer. Clones were read by immunoSEQ multiplex PCR, and TCRdb kept only the in-frame ones, dropping some. The repertoire holds about 15,000 clones, with 75% to 90% as singletons. Material: peripheral blood, obtained before any cancer treatment. The receptors derive from a woman between 40 and 69 years old with stage I lung adenocarcinoma. Both conserved end residues are part of each CDR3. Each record gives: V gene, clone size, J gene, CDR3 protein. Clone size is not always given. Where it is, it says once, few, many or a class for expanded clones.

V: TRBV7-2
size: once
J: TRBJ2-7
CDR3: CASSSGGHPQYF

V: TRBV7-9
size: .
J: TRBJ2-7
CDR3: CASSSPGGAFSYEQYF

V: TRBV11-2
size: .
J: TRBJ2-2
CDR3: CASSLDTWWERNTGELFF

V: TRBV7-9
size: .
J: TRBJ1-6
CDR3: CASSRGVAGGNSPLHF

V: TRBV4-2
size: .
J: TRBJ1-6
CDR3: CASSPDRGDSPLHF

V: TRBV4-1
size: .
J: TRBJ2-3
CDR3: CASSQDSTSGWDTQYF

V: TRBV30
size: few
J: TRBJ1-1
CDR3: CAWSLGQINTEAFF

V: TRBV18
size: .
J: TRBJ2-2
CDR3: CASSPGRSGELFF

V: TRBV19
size: .
J: TRBJ2-5
CDR3: CASSTPQNWATQYF

V: TRBV4-1
size: .
J: TRBJ2-2
CDR3: CASSTPDGYTGELFF

V: TRBV5-4
size: .
J: TRBJ1-1
CDR3: CASSPDPGPEAFF

V: TRBV10-2
size: .
J: TRBJ1-2
CDR3: CASSGTGDGYTF

V: TRBV28
size: once
J: TRBJ1-5
CDR3: CASSSYQPQHF

V: TRBV5-6
size: .
J: TRBJ1-6
CDR3: CASSPTRVVASPLHF

V: TRBV19
size: .
J: TRBJ1-6
CDR3: CASHGYASSPLHF

V: TRBV7-2
size: .
J: TRBJ2-3
CDR3: CASRVQGAPTDTQYF

V: TRBV9
size: .
J: .
CDR3: CASSVGGTGTYEQYF

V: TRBV10-3
size: medium-sized
J: TRBJ1-6
CDR3: CAISDGQGASSPLHF